This T cell receptor (beta chain) was sequenced for a study of T cells after yellow fever vaccination. The germline V gene has CDR1 SGHRS and CDR2 YFSETQ. CDR3 length equals 11 residues. The V and J ends lost 10 bases and 3 bases respectively, with 10 bases between them. UMIs and a universal primer site were added when TCR cDNA was made by 5'RACE template switching. TCRdb analysed the 5' RACE reads with MiXCR anew, one entry per CDR3 protein. The repertoire has roughly 260,000 distinct CDR3 sequences, approximately 13% of them found once; the top ten carry around 0.55%. Findings of the study overall: The presence of abundant clonotypes contaminating from the bulk population was possible in FACS-sorted repertoires.

Concerning this clonotype itself: Its antigen remains unidentified.

This receptor was identified in a man younger than 40 who received the YFV17D yellow fever vaccine. The specimen was CD4+ T cells sorted from PBMCs, collected 45 days after the yellow fever booster vaccination. The rearrangement uses TRBV5-1 and TRBJ2-5; D remains unclear. The CDR3 reads CASSDKETQYF. CDR3 DNA sequence: TGCGCCTCGAGCGATAAAGAGACCCAGTACTTC. The whole variable domain, remainder taken from reference TRBV5-1 and TRBJ2-5, is KAGVTQTPRYLIKTRGQQVTLSCSPISGHRSVSWYQQTPGQGLQFLFEYFSETQRNKGNFPGRFSGRQFSNSRSEMNVSTLELGDSALYLCASSDKETQYFGPGTRLLVL.